This T cell receptor beta chain was observed in a study of regulatory T cells in long-lasting Graves disease. Arm-PCR of CDR3 regions and iRepertoire HTBI primers were the basis on which TCR beta libraries were built. TCRdb used MiXCR to reprocess the multiplex PCR reads, holding one entry per CDR3 protein. The sample contains hundreds of thousands of distinct CDR3 sequences, over 14% of which appear only once. The V gene end was trimmed by 3 bases and the J gene end by 2 bases; junction bases not matched to a gene: 7. This CDR3 spans 16 amino acids. Germline V gene lookup returns CDR1 SGHTA and CDR2 FQGNSA. Time point denoted: newly diagnosed GD, antithyroid drugs for less than 3 months. With RNA extracted from PBMCs as input, the TCR library was made. The table lists this clonotype with many counts. The sample was also reused in another study, on T cells in Graves' hyperthyroidism and ophthalmopathy.

Sample: peripheral blood mononuclear cells (PBMCs), taken at new diagnosis, from a patient treated with antithyroid drugs. The TCR comes from a woman between 40 and 55 years old with Graves disease. The J gene is TRBJ1-2, the V gene TRBV7-2; 9 nucleotides match TRBD1. CDR3 amino acids: CASSLGGQGSNYGYTF. DNA of the CDR3: TGTGCCAGCAGCTTGGGGGGACAGGGATCAAACTATGGCTACACCTTC.